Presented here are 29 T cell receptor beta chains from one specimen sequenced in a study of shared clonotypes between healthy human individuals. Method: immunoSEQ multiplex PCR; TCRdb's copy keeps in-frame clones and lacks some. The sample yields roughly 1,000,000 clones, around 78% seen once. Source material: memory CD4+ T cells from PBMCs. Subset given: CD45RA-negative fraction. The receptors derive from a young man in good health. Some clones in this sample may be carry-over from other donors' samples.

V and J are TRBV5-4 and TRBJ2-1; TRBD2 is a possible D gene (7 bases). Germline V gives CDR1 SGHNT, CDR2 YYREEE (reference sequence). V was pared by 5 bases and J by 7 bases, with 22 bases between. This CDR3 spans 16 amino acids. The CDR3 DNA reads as TGTGCCAGCAGTCCCAAAGGGGGGGGTAGTATAAATGAGCAGTTCTTC. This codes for CASSPKGGGSINEQFF.

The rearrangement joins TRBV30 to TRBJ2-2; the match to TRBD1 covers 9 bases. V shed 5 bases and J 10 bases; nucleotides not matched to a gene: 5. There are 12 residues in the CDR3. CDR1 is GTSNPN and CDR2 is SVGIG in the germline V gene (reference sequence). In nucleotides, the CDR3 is TGTGCCTGGGGACAGGGGCTGGAGGAGCTGTTTTTT. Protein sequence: CAWGQGLEELFF.

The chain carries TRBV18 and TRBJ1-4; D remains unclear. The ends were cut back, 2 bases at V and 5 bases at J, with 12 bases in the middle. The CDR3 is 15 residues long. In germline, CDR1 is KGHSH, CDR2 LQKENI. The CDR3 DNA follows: TGTGCCAGCTCACCAGAGGAGGGAAAGAATGAAAAACTGTTTTTT. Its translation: CASSPEEGKNEKLFF.

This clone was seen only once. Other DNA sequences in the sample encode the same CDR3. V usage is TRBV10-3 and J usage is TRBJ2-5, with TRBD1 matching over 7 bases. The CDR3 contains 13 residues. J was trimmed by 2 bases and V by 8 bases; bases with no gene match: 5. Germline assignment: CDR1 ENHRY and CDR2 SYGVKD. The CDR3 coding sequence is TGTGCCATCTCCGGGACAGCACAAGAGACCCAGTACTTC. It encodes CAISGTAQETQYF.

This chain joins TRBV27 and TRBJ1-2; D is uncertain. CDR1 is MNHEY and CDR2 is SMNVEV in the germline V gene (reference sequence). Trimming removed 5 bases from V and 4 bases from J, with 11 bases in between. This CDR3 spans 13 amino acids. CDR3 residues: CASSPRVGYGYTF. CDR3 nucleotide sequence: TGTGCCAGCAGTCCAAGAGTAGGCTATGGCTACACCTTC.

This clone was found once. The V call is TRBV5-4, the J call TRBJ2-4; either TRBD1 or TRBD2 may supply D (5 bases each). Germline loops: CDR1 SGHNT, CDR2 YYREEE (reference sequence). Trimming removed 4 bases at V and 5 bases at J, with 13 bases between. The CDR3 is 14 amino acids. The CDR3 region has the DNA TGTGCCAGCAGCCCCGGGGCAGTCCAAAACATTCAGTACTTC. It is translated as CASSPGAVQNIQYF.

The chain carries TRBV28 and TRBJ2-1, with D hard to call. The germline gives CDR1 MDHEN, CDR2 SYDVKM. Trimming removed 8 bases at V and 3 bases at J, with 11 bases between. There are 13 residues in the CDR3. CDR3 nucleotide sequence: TGTGCCAGCCGATTAGGCCACTACAATGAGCAGTTCTTC. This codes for CASRLGHYNEQFF.

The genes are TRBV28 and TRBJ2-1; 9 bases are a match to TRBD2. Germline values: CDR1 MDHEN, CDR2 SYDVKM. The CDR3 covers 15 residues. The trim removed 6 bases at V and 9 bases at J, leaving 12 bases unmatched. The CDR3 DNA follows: TGTGCCAGCAGCAAGTGGACTAGCGCCCAAGGTGAGCAGTTCTTC. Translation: CASSKWTSAQGEQFF.

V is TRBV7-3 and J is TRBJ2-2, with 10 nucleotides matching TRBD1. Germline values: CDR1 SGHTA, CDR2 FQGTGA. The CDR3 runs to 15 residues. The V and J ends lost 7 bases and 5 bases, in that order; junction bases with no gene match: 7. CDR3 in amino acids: CASTTGTGVTGELFF. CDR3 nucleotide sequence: TGTGCCAGCACAACCGGGACAGGGGTTACCGGGGAGCTGTTTTTT.

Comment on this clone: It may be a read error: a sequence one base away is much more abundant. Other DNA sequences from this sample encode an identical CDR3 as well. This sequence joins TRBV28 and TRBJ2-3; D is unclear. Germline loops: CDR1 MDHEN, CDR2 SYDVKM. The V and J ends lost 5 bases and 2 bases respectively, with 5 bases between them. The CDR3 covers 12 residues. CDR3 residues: CASSPYTDTQYF. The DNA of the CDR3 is TGTGCCAGCAGTCCCTACACAGATACGCAGTATTTT.

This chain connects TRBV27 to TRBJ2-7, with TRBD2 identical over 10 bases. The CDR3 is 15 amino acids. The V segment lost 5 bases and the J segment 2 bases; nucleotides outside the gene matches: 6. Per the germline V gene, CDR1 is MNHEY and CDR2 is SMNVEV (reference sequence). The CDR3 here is CASSGRTSGTYEQYF. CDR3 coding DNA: TGTGCCAGCAGTGGGCGGACTAGCGGTACCTACGAGCAGTACTTC.

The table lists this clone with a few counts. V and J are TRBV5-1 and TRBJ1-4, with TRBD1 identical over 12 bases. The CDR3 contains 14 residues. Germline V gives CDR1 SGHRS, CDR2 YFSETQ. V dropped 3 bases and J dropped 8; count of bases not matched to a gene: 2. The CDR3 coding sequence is TGCGCCAGCAGCTGGGGGACAGGGGGCGAAAAACTGTTTTTT. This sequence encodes CASSWGTGGEKLFF.

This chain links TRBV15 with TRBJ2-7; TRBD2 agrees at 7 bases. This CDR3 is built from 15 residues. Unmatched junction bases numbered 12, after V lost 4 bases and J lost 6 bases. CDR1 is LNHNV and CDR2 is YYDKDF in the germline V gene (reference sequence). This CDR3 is CATSTLREGRSEQYF. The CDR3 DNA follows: TGTGCCACCAGCACCCTAAGGGAGGGTCGCTCCGAGCAGTACTTC.

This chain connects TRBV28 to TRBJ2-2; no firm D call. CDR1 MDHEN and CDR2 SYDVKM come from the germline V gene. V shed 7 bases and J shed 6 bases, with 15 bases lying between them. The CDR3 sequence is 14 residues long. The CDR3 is CASTSLGEAGELFF. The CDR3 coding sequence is TGTGCCAGCACCTCCCTCGGCGAGGCCGGGGAGCTGTTTTTT.

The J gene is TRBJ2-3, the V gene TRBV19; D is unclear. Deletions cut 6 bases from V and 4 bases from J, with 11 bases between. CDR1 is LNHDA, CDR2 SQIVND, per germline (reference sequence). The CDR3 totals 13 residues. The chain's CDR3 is CASRGNWADTQYF. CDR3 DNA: TGTGCCAGTAGAGGGAACTGGGCAGATACGCAGTATTTT. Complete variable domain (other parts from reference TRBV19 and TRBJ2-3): DGGITQSPKYLFRKEGQNVTLSCEQNLNHDAMYWYRQDPGQGLRLIYYSQIVNDFQKGDIAEGYSVSREKKESFPLTVTSAQKNPTAFYLCASRGNWADTQYFGPGTRLTVL.

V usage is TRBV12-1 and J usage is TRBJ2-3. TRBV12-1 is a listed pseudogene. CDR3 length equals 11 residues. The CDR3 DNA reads TGTGCCAGCACGATCTGGAATACGCAGTATTTT. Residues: CASTIWNTQYF.

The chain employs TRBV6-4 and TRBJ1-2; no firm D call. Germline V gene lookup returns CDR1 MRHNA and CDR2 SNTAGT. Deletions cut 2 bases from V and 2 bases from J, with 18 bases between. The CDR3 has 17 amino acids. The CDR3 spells CASSDRAGSGRNYGYTF. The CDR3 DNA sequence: TGTGCCAGCAGTGACCGGGCAGGAAGCGGAAGAAACTATGGCTACACCTTC.

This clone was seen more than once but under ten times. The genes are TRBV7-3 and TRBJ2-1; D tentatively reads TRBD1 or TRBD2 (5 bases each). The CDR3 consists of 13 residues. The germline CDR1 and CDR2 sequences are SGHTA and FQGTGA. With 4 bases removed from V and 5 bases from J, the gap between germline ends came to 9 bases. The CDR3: CASSSGRDNEQFF. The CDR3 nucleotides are TGTGCCAGCAGCTCGGGACGGGACAATGAGCAGTTCTTC.

In nucleotides, the CDR3 is TGTGCCAGCAGTTACCGAGACAGGGGGCGCGGTTACGAGCAGTACTTC. It specifies CASSYRDRGRGYEQYF. The chain joins TRBV6-5 to TRBJ2-7, with 10 bases identical to TRBD1. From germline, CDR1 is MNHEY and CDR2 SVGAGI. The junction had 8 bases not matched to a gene; V was cut back by 2 bases and J by 4 bases. The CDR3 runs 16 residues.

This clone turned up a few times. The CDR3 loop reads CASSHGPRTDEQYF. In nucleotides, the CDR3 is TGTGCCAGCAGCCACGGACCTCGGACGGACGAGCAGTACTTC. This chain joins TRBV5-6 and TRBJ2-7; the D is unclear. Trimming cost V 4 bases and J 5 bases, with 16 bases left between them. There are 14 residues in the CDR3. Per germline, CDR1 SGHDT and CDR2 YYEEEE.

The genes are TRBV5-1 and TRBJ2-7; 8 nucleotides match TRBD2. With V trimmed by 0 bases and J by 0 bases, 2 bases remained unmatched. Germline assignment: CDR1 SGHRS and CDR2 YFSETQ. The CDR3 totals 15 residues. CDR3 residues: CASSLGGLVSYEQYF. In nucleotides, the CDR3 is TGCGCCAGCAGCTTGGGGGGACTAGTCTCCTACGAGCAGTACTTC.

CDR3 in amino acids: CASSLGFGRGKLFF. In DNA, the CDR3 is TGTGCCAGCAGCTTAGGCTTTGGGAGGGGAAAACTGTTTTTT. This chain uses TRBV7-2 with TRBJ1-4; TRBD1 might be the D (5 bases). The CDR3 is 14 residues long. CDR1 is SGHTA, CDR2 FQGNSA, per germline. V lost 1 base and J lost 10, with 13 bases in between.

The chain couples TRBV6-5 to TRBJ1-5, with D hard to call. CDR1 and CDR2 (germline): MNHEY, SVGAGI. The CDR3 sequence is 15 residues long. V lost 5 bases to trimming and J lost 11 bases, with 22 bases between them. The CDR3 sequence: CASSQGRAFIQSQHF. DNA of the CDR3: TGTGCCAGCAGTCAAGGACGGGCCTTTATCCAGTCCCAGCATTTT.

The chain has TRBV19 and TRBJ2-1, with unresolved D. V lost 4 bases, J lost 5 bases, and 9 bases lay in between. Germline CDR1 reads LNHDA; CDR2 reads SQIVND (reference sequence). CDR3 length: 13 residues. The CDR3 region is CASSTVQNNEQFF. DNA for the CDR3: TGTGCCAGTAGTACCGTACAGAACAATGAGCAGTTCTTC.

This CDR3 is CASSLGGLGAIGSYNEQFF. CDR3 nucleotides: TGTGCCAGCAGCTTGGGGGGACTAGGGGCTATCGGCTCCTACAATGAGCAGTTCTTC. The J gene is TRBJ2-1, the V gene TRBV5-4; 8 positions match TRBD2. Trimming removed 0 bases from V and 0 bases from J; junction bases left unmatched: 11. The CDR3 sequence is 19 residues long. CDR1 is SGHNT, CDR2 YYREEE, per germline (reference sequence).

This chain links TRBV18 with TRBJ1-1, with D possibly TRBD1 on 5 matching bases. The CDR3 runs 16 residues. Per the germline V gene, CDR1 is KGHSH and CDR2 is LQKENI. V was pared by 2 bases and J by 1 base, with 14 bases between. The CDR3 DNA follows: TGTGCCAGCTCACCAATCGGGGCCCAATCGAACACTGAAGCTTTCTTT. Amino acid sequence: CASSPIGAQSNTEAFF.

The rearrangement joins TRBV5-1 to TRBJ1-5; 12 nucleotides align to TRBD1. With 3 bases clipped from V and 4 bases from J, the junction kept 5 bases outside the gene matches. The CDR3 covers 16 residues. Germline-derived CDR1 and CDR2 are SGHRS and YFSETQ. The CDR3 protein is CASSSGTGGPNQPQHF. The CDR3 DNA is TGCGCCAGCAGCTCCGGGACAGGGGGCCCAAATCAGCCCCAGCATTTT.

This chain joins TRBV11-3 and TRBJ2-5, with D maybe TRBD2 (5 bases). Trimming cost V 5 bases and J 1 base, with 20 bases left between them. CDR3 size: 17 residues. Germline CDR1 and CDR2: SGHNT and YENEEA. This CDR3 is CASSRPVREKVQETQYF. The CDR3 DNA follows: TGTGCCAGCAGCAGACCCGTGAGGGAGAAGGTCCAAGAGACCCAGTACTTC.

The CDR3 DNA sequence: TGTGCCAGCAGCGTAGGAGCGGGACCTGGGGATGAGCAGTTCTTC. It specifies CASSVGAGPGDEQFF. The chain links TRBV9 to TRBJ2-1, with TRBD2 matching 7 bases. Per the germline V gene, CDR1 is SGDLS and CDR2 is YYNGEE. With 0 bases clipped from V and 8 bases from J, the junction kept 8 bases outside the gene matches. CDR3 size: 15 residues.